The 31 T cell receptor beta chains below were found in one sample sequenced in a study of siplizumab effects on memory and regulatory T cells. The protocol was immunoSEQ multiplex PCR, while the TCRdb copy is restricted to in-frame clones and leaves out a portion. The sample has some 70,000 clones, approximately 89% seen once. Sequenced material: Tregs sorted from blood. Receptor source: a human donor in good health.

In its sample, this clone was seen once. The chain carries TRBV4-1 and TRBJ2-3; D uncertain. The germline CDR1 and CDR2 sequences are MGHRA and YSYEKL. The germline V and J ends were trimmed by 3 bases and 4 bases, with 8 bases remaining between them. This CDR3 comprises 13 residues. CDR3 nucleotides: TGCGCCAGCAGCCAGCTTCCGGCAGATACGCAGTATTTT. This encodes CASSQLPADTQYF.

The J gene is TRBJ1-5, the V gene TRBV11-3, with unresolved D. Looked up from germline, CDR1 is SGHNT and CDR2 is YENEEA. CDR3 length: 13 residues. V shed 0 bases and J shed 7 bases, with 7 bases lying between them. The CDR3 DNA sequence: TGTGCCAGCAGCTTAGATCTCATCCAGCCCCAGCATTTT. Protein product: CASSLDLIQPQHF.

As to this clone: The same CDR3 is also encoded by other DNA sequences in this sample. The chain's CDR3 is CASSLVRNTEAFF. The CDR3 DNA reads as TGCGCCAGCAGCTTGGTGAGGAACACTGAAGCTTTCTTT. This chain connects TRBV5-1 to TRBJ1-1, with no clear D. Germline V lookup: CDR1 SGHRS, CDR2 YFSETQ. The ends were cut back, 0 bases at V and 1 base at J, with 4 bases in the middle. This CDR3 is built from 13 residues. The variable domain in full, completed from reference TRBV5-1 and TRBJ1-1, reads KAGVTQTPRYLIKTRGQQVTLSCSPISGHRSVSWYQQTPGQGLQFLFEYFSETQRNKGNFPGRFSGRQFSNSRSEMNVSTLELGDSALYLCASSLVRNTEAFFGQGTRLTVV.

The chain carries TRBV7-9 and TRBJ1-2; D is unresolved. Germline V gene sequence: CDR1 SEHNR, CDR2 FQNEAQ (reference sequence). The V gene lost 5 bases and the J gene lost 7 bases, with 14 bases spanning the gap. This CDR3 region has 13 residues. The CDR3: CASSQTHSSGYTF. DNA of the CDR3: TGTGCCAGCAGCCAGACACATTCGTCTGGCTACACCTTC.

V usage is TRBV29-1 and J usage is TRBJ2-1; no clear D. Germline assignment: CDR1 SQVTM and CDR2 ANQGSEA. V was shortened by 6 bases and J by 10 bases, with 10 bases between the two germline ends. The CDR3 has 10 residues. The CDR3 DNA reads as TGCAGCGTGGGGTTGGGGGAGCAGTTCTTC. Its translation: CSVGLGEQFF.

The CDR3 DNA is TGCGCCAGCAGCTTGGTACGGGGCACTGAAGCTTTCTTT. The encoded protein is CASSLVRGTEAFF. This rearrangement joins TRBV5-1 to TRBJ1-1; D is uncertain. The germline V gene has CDR1 SGHRS and CDR2 YFSETQ. The CDR3 covers 13 residues. Trimming removed 0 bases from V and 4 bases from J, with 7 bases in between. The complete variable domain, with remaining parts taken from reference TRBV5-1 and TRBJ1-1, reads KAGVTQTPRYLIKTRGQQVTLSCSPISGHRSVSWYQQTPGQGLQFLFEYFSETQRNKGNFPGRFSGRQFSNSRSEMNVSTLELGDSALYLCASSLVRGTEAFFGQGTRLTVV.

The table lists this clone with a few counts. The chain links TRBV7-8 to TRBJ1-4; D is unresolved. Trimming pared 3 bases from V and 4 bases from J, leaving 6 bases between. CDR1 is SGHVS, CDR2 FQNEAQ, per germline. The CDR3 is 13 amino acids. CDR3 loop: CASSFTGNEKLFF. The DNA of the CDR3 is TGTGCCAGCAGCTTCACGGGTAATGAAAAACTGTTTTTT. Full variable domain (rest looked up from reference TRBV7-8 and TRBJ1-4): GAGVSQSPRYKVAKRGQDVALRCDPISGHVSLFWYQQALGQGPEFLTYFQNEAQLDKSGLPSDRFFAERPEGSVSTLKIQRTQQEDSAVYLCASSFTGNEKLFFGSGTQLSVL.

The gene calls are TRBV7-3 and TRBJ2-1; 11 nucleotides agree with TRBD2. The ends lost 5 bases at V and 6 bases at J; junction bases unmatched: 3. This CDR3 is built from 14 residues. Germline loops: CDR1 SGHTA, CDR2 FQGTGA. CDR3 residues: CASSMGLAVNEQFF. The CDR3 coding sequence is TGTGCCAGCAGCATGGGACTAGCGGTCAATGAGCAGTTCTTC.

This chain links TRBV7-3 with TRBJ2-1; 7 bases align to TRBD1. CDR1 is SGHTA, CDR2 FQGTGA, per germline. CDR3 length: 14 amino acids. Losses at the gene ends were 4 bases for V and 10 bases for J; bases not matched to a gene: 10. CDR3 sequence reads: CASSSGGVVDEQFF. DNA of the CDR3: TGTGCCAGCAGCTCAGGGGGAGTGGTAGACGAGCAGTTCTTC.

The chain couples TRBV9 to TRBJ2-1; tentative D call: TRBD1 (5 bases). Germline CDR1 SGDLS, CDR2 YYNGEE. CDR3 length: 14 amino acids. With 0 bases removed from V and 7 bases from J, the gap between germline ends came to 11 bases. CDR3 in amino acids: CASSVAAGWNEQFF. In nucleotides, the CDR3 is TGTGCCAGCAGCGTAGCGGCAGGGTGGAATGAGCAGTTCTTC.

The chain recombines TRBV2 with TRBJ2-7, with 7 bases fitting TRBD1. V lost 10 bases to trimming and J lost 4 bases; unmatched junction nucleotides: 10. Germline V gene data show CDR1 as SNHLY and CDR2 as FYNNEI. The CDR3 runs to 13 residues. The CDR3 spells CATAGTASYEQYF. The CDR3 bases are TGTGCCACCGCCGGGACAGCTAGTTACGAGCAGTACTTC.

CDR3 loop: CASSAQGVRGEQYF. The CDR3 nucleotides are TGTGCCAGCAGCGCGCAGGGGGTTCGGGGCGAGCAGTACTTC. The genes are TRBV5-4 and TRBJ2-7; 7 bases align to TRBD1. This CDR3 is 14 amino acids long. The V gene's germline CDR1 is SGHNT and CDR2 YYREEE (reference sequence). J was trimmed by 6 bases and V by 4 bases; bases with no gene match: 10.

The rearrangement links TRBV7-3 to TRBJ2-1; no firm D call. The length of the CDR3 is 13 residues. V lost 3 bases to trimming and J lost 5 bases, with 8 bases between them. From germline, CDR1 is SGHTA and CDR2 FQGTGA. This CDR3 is CASSFDTDNEQFF. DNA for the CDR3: TGTGCCAGCAGCTTCGACACGGACAATGAGCAGTTCTTC.

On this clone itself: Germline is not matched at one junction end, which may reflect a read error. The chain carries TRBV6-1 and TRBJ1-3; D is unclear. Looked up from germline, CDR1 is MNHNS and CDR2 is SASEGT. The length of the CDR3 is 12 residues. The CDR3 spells CASSLRASRPDF. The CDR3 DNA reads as TGTGCCAGCAGCCTTAGGGCATCCCGTCCGGATTTT.

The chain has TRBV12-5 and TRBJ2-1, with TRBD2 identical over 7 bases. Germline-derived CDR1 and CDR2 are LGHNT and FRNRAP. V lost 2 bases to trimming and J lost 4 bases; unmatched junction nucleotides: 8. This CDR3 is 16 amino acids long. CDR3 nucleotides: TGTGCTAGTGGTTTGCATCGGCTAGCGGATTACAATGAGCAGTTCTTC. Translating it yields CASGLHRLADYNEQFF.

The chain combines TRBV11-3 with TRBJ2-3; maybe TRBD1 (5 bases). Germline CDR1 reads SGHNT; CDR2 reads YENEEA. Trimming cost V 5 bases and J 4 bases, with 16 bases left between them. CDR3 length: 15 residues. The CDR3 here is CASSPGGVGADTQYF. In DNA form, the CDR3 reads TGTGCCAGCAGCCCCGGTGGGGTAGGGGCAGATACGCAGTATTTT.

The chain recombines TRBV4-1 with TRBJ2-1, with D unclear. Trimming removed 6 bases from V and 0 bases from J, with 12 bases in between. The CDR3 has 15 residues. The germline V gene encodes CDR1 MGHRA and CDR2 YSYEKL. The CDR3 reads CASRERWSSYNEQFF. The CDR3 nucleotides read TGCGCCAGCAGGGAACGGTGGAGCTCCTACAATGAGCAGTTCTTC.

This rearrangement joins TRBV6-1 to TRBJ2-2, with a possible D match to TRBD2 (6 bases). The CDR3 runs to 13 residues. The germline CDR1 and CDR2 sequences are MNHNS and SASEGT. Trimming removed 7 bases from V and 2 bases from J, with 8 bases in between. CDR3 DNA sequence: TGTGCCAGCAAGGCGGGAAACACCGGGGAGCTGTTTTTT. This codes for CASKAGNTGELFF.

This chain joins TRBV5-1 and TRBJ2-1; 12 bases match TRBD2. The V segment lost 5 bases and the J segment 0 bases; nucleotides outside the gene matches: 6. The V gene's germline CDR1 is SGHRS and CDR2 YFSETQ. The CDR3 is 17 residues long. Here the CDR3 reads CASRRTSGMGSYNEQFF. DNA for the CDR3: TGCGCCAGCAGACGGACTAGCGGGATGGGCTCCTACAATGAGCAGTTCTTC. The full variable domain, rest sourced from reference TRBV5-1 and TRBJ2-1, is KAGVTQTPRYLIKTRGQQVTLSCSPISGHRSVSWYQQTPGQGLQFLFEYFSETQRNKGNFPGRFSGRQFSNSRSEMNVSTLELGDSALYLCASRRTSGMGSYNEQFFGPGTRLTVL.

CDR3 bases: TGTGCCACCAGCAGAGATCGCGCGGTCTCCTACAATGAGCAGTTCTTC. Encoded protein: CATSRDRAVSYNEQFF. The J gene is TRBJ2-1, the V gene TRBV15; D call uncertain. Per the germline V gene, CDR1 is LNHNV and CDR2 is YYDKDF (reference sequence). Deletions cut 0 bases from V and 0 bases from J, with 9 bases between. The CDR3 contains 16 residues.

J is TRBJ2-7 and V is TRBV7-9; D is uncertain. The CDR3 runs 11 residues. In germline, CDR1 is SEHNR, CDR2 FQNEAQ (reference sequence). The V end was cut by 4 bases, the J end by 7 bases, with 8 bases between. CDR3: CASSSSREQYF. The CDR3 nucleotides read TGTGCCAGCAGCTCTTCTCGGGAGCAGTACTTC.

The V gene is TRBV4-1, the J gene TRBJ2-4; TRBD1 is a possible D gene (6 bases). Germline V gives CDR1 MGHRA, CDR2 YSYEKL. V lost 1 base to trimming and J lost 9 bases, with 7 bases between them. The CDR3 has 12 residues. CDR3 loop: CASSQVGGIQYF. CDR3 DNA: TGCGCCAGCAGCCAAGTAGGGGGCATTCAGTACTTC.

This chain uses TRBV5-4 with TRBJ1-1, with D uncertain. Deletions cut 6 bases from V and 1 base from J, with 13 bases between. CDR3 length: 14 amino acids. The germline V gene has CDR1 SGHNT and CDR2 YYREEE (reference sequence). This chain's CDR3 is CASTPQVGNTEAFF. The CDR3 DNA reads TGTGCCAGCACCCCCCAGGTGGGGAACACTGAAGCTTTCTTT. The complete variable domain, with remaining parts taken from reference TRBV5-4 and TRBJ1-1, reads ETGVTQSPTHLIKTRGQQVTLRCSSQSGHNTVSWYQQALGQGPQFIFQYYREEENGRGNFPPRFSGLQFPNYSSELNVNALELDDSALYLCASTPQVGNTEAFFGQGTRLTVV.

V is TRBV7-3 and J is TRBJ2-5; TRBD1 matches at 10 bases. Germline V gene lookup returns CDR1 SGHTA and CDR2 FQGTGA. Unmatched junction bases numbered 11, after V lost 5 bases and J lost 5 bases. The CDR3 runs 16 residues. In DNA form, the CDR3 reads TGTGCCAGCAGCCCACACCCGGGACAGGGGTGGGAGACCCAGTACTTC. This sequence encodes CASSPHPGQGWETQYF.

CDR3 DNA sequence: TGTGCCAGCAGCCAAGGGGGGAACTCGCGATACAATGAGCAGTTCTTC. Encoded protein: CASSQGGNSRYNEQFF. The chain carries TRBV4-2 and TRBJ2-1; D is perhaps TRBD1 or TRBD2 (5 bases each). The CDR3 has 16 amino acids. Germline CDR1 LGHNA, CDR2 YNFKEQ. Trimming removed 1 base at V and 4 bases at J, with 14 bases between.

As DNA, the CDR3 is TGTGCCAGTAGTATATCTCGGAACAATCAGCCCCAGCATTTT. This codes for CASSISRNNQPQHF. The V gene is TRBV19, the J gene TRBJ1-5, with D uncertain. CDR3 length equals 14 residues. Germline values: CDR1 LNHDA, CDR2 SQIVND (reference sequence). With 2 bases removed from V and 3 bases from J, the gap between germline ends came to 8 bases.

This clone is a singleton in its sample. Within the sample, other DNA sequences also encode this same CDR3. As DNA, the CDR3 is TGTGCCAGCAGCTCGACAGGGGGATACGAGCAGTACTTC. Translating gives CASSSTGGYEQYF. This chain uses TRBV6-6 with TRBJ2-7; TRBD1 matches at 9 bases. CDR1 is MNHNY and CDR2 is SVGAGI in the germline V gene (reference sequence). The CDR3 loop spans 13 amino acids. V lost 6 bases to trimming and J lost 4 bases; unmatched junction nucleotides: 4.

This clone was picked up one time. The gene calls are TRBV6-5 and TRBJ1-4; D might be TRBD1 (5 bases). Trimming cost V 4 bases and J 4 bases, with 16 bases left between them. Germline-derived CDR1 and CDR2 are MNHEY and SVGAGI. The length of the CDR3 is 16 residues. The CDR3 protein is CASSSLPGAGNEKLFF. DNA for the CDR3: TGTGCCAGCAGTTCCCTCCCCGGGGCGGGTAATGAAAAACTGTTTTTT.

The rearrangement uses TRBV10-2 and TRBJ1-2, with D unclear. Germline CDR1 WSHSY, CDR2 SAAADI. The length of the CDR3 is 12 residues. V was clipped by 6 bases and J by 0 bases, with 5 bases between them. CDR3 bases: TGCGCCAGCAGGTTGGCTAACTATGGCTACACCTTC. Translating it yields CASRLANYGYTF.

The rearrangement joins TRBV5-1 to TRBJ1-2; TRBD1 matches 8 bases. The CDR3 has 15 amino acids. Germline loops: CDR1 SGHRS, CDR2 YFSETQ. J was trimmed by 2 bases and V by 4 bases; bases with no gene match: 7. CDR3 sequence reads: CASSPRTGNNYGYTF. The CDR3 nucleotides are TGCGCCAGCAGCCCCCGGACAGGGAACAACTATGGCTACACCTTC.

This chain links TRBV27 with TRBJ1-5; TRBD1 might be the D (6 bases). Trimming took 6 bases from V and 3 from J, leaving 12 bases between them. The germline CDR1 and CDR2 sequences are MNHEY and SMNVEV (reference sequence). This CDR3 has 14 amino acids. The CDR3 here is CASRTGLTNQPQHF. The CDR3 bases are TGTGCCAGCAGAACAGGGTTGACCAATCAGCCCCAGCATTTT.